This TCR beta chain originates from a study of cytomegalovirus exposure and HLA in healthy donors. The CDR3 is 14 residues long. The V end was cut by 7 bases, the J end by 4 bases, with 11 bases between. Germline CDR1 SNHLY, CDR2 FYNNEI. The PCR ran on 60 Vbeta and 13 Jbeta primers. Sequencing used immunoSEQ multiplex PCR; TCRdb keeps in-frame clones, though not all of them. The repertoire holds more than 110,000 clones, with more than 75% as singletons. In regard to this clone: What it binds is unknown.

Findings and caveats of the study: Researchers counted 164 TCR beta chains as cytomegalovirus-associated. TCR beta V- and J-gene trimming was later associated with a missense DCLRE1C variant.

The chain is built from TRBV2 and TRBJ2-6; D might be TRBD1 (5 bases). The sample was PBMCs. The clonotype was recovered from a male donor in good health and CMV-seronegative. CDR3: CASNLDTGANVLTF. The CDR3 bases are TGTGCCAGCAATTTGGACACCGGGGCCAACGTCCTGACTTTC.